These 27 T cell receptor beta chains were all obtained from the same sample, sequenced in a study of blood T cell repertoires in COVID-19. Assay: immunoSEQ multiplex PCR; the TCRdb copy retains only in-frame clones and omits some. The table has 300,000 to 400,000 clones, 65% to 90% seen once. Sequencing input: PBMCs or T cells enriched from blood (not recorded which). All receptors come from a middle-aged woman with acute COVID-19.

This chain uses TRBV4-2 with TRBJ2-3; no firm D call. The CDR3 sequence is 16 residues long. Trimming stripped 0 bases from V and 2 bases from J, with 12 bases between. Germline lookup yields CDR1 LGHNA and CDR2 YNFKEQ. CDR3 bases: TGTGCCAGCAGCCAAGATCTTTTTCTTTCCACAGATACGCAGTATTTT. This gives the protein CASSQDLFLSTDTQYF.

The V gene is TRBV28, the J gene TRBJ2-4, with 15 bases aligning to TRBD2. V lost 6 bases, J lost 5 bases, and 17 bases stayed unmatched. The CDR3 contains 20 residues. Per the germline V gene, CDR1 is MDHEN and CDR2 is SYDVKM. The CDR3 DNA sequence: TGTGCCAGCAGCAGTTACTGGACTAGCGGGAGGGCCGAGGTCGAAAACATTCAGTACTTC. The encoded protein is CASSSYWTSGRAEVENIQYF.

This sequence joins TRBV6-2 or TRBV6-3 and TRBJ1-1; D remains ambiguous. V was clipped by 0 bases and J by 6 bases, with 8 bases between them. CDR1 and CDR2 (germline): MNHEY, SVGEGT. The CDR3 contains 13 residues. As DNA, the CDR3 is TGTGCCAGCAGTTACTCCGTTGGCTCTGAAGCTTTCTTT. Translating it yields CASSYSVGSEAFF.

The chain carries TRBV9 and TRBJ2-3, with D maybe TRBD1 (5 bases). Germline V CDR1 and CDR2: SGDLS, YYNGEE. Trimming removed 3 bases from V and 7 bases from J, with 12 bases in between. The CDR3 loop spans 13 amino acids. The CDR3 here is CASSGPGFNTQYF. For the CDR3, the DNA is TGTGCCAGCAGCGGCCCAGGGTTCAATACGCAGTATTTT. Full variable domain (rest looked up from reference TRBV9 and TRBJ2-3): DSGVTQTPKHLITATGQRVTLRCSPRSGDLSVYWYQQSLDQGLQFLIQYYNGEERAKGNILERFSAQQFPDLHSELNLSSLELGDSALYFCASSGPGFNTQYFGPGTRLTVL.

In this sample, this clone turned up once. V gene TRBV3-1 (or the pseudogene TRBV3-2) combines with J gene TRBJ2-3; TRBD1 might be the D (7 bases). Germline CDR1 reads LGHDT; CDR2 reads YNNKEL (reference sequence). The CDR3 runs to 16 residues. V was trimmed by 4 bases and J by 1 base, leaving 15 bases between them. Here the CDR3 reads CASSPRQGLGTDTQYF. The CDR3 DNA sequence: TGTGCCAGCAGCCCCCGACAGGGACTCGGCACAGATACGCAGTATTTT.

The gene calls are TRBV2 and TRBJ1-6; D remains unclear. This CDR3 comprises 13 residues. Looked up from germline, CDR1 is SNHLY and CDR2 is FYNNEI. Between the trimmed V and J ends, which lost 8 bases and 7 bases, there was a span of 12 bases. CDR3 sequence: CASSQDWNSPLHF. The CDR3 region has the DNA TGTGCCAGCTCCCAGGACTGGAATTCACCCCTCCACTTT.

This clone was observed a handful of times. This CDR3 reads CASSPGKTHYGYTF. In nucleotides, the CDR3 is TGTGCCAGTAGTCCGGGGAAGACACATTATGGCTACACCTTC. The chain recombines TRBV19 with TRBJ1-2, with D unclear. This CDR3 region has 14 residues. The germline gives CDR1 LNHDA, CDR2 SQIVND (reference sequence). Trimming pared 5 bases from V and 5 bases from J, leaving 15 bases between.

V and J are TRBV7-3 and TRBJ2-1, with D tentatively TRBD1 (6 bases). Germline CDR1 and CDR2: SGHTA and FQGTGA. The CDR3 loop spans 15 amino acids. Trimming cost V 1 base and J 5 bases, with 12 bases left between them. The CDR3 DNA sequence: TGTGCCAGCAGCTTAAGCAGGGGCCGGCACAATGAGCAGTTCTTC. Its translation is CASSLSRGRHNEQFF.

V and J are TRBV7-2 and TRBJ2-7; 8 bases are shared with TRBD1. Germline V gives CDR1 SGHTA, CDR2 FQGNSA. Trimming removed 4 bases from V and 2 bases from J; junction bases left unmatched: 7. CDR3 length: 15 amino acids. The CDR3: CASSSGQGNTYEQYF. DNA for the CDR3: TGTGCCAGCAGCTCCGGACAGGGTAATACCTACGAGCAGTACTTC.

This clone was picked up a small number of times. This rearrangement joins TRBV4-2 to TRBJ1-2; no clear D. Germline CDR1 reads LGHNA; CDR2 reads YNFKEQ. The CDR3 totals 15 residues. Trimming took off 1 base at V and 0 bases at J, with 9 bases between the two ends. The CDR3 DNA sequence: TGTGCCAGCAGCCAAGCGCCAGGATCTAACTATGGCTACACCTTC. Its translation: CASSQAPGSNYGYTF.

This chain links TRBV6-6 with TRBJ2-7; D perhaps matches TRBD1 (5 bases). The CDR3 runs to 14 residues. From germline, CDR1 is MNHNY and CDR2 SVGAGI (reference sequence). V was shortened by 0 bases and J by 4 bases, with 10 bases between the two germline ends. CDR3 nucleotide sequence: TGTGCCAGCAGTTACTCAGGCAGGGTATACGAGCAGTACTTC. Its translation is CASSYSGRVYEQYF.

The genes are TRBV5-1 and TRBJ1-4; tentative D call: TRBD1 (6 bases). With 5 bases removed from V and 4 bases from J, the gap between germline ends came to 15 bases. This CDR3 is built from 15 residues. Germline V CDR1 and CDR2: SGHRS, YFSETQ. The CDR3 DNA is TGCGCCAGCAGTTTATCAGGGGCCCTTAATGAAAAACTGTTTTTT. Its translation: CASSLSGALNEKLFF.

The rearrangement links TRBV20-1 to TRBJ2-5, with D perhaps matching TRBD2 (6 bases). CDR1 is DFQATT and CDR2 is SNEGSKA in the germline V gene (reference sequence). The CDR3 covers 14 residues. Between the trimmed V and J ends, which lost 3 bases and 5 bases, there was a span of 16 bases. The DNA for the CDR3 is TGCAGTGCTAGTATCGGGGGAGTAGGGGAGACCCAGTACTTC. Protein product: CSASIGGVGETQYF.

This chain joins TRBV11-1 and TRBJ1-1; 9 bases are shared with TRBD1. This CDR3 spans 16 amino acids. The germline gives CDR1 SGHAT, CDR2 FQDESV (reference sequence). The trim removed 4 bases at V and 6 bases at J, leaving 12 bases unmatched. The CDR3 coding sequence is TGTGCCAGCAGCTACATGCTCACAGGGGGCGTTTCTGAAGCTTTCTTT. Translation gives CASSYMLTGGVSEAFF.

This clone has a handful of counts. This chain links TRBV27 with TRBJ1-4, with TRBD1 matching 8 bases. The J segment lost 5 bases and the V segment lost 7 bases, leaving 6 bases of the junction unmatched. There are 14 residues in the CDR3. Germline CDR1 is MNHEY and CDR2 is SMNVEV (reference sequence). The CDR3 is CASTPDRGNEKLFF. CDR3 bases: TGTGCCAGCACCCCCGACAGGGGAAATGAAAAACTGTTTTTT.

This clone was counted once. CDR3 protein: CATSSSTHNEQFF. In DNA form, the CDR3 reads TGTGCCACCAGCTCTAGTACCCACAATGAGCAGTTCTTC. The chain couples TRBV24-1 to TRBJ2-1; D remains ambiguous. The germline V and J ends were trimmed by 7 bases and 5 bases, with 11 bases remaining between them. Germline lookup yields CDR1 KGHDR and CDR2 SFDVKD. This CDR3 spans 13 amino acids.

The chain is built from TRBV11-1 and TRBJ2-4; 7 bases are shared with TRBD1. This CDR3 spans 16 amino acids. In germline, CDR1 is SGHAT, CDR2 FQDESV (reference sequence). The V and J ends lost 4 bases and 3 bases, in that order; junction bases with no gene match: 9. The CDR3 loop reads CASSSGQAPIKNIQYF. CDR3 DNA: TGTGCCAGCAGCTCCGGACAGGCACCCATCAAAAACATTCAGTACTTC.

The rearrangement uses TRBV9 and TRBJ2-3; D gene uncertain. This CDR3 region has 15 residues. The ends were cut back, 0 bases at V and 1 base at J, with 9 bases in the middle. Germline lookup yields CDR1 SGDLS and CDR2 YYNGEE. DNA of the CDR3: TGTGCCAGCAGCGTAGTGCCACATCGCACAGATACGCAGTATTTT. Translating it yields CASSVVPHRTDTQYF. Drawing the rest from reference TRBV9 and TRBJ2-3, the complete variable domain is DSGVTQTPKHLITATGQRVTLRCSPRSGDLSVYWYQQSLDQGLQFLIQYYNGEERAKGNILERFSAQQFPDLHSELNLSSLELGDSALYFCASSVVPHRTDTQYFGPGTRLTVL.

The V call is TRBV10-3, the J call TRBJ1-5; D gene unclear. The ends were cut back, 2 bases at V and 5 bases at J, with 7 bases in the middle. CDR3 size: 13 residues. CDR1 and CDR2 (germline): ENHRY, SYGVKD. In DNA, the CDR3 is TGTGCCATCAGTGAGCGTCGCGATCAGCCCCAGCATTTT. This codes for CAISERRDQPQHF.

The V gene is TRBV28, the J gene TRBJ2-7, with TRBD2 matching over 7 bases. Germline V gives CDR1 MDHEN, CDR2 SYDVKM. CDR3 length equals 15 residues. J was trimmed by 3 bases and V by 5 bases; bases with no gene match: 10. CDR3: CASSEAYGGFYEQYF. The CDR3 bases are TGTGCCAGCAGTGAAGCCTACGGGGGGTTCTACGAGCAGTACTTC.

The DNA for the CDR3 is TGTGCCAGCAGCCAACGACCCTCGGGAAATGAAAAACTGTTTTTT. Its protein product is CASSQRPSGNEKLFF. This chain joins TRBV4-2 and TRBJ1-4; D is ambiguous. CDR3 length equals 15 residues. The germline CDR1 and CDR2 sequences are LGHNA and YNFKEQ. Trimming removed 2 bases at V and 5 bases at J, with 12 bases between.

This clone came up a few times. V is TRBV27 and J is TRBJ1-4; TRBD1 agrees at 10 bases. CDR3 size: 15 residues. Germline lookup yields CDR1 MNHEY and CDR2 SMNVEV (reference sequence). With 4 bases clipped from V and 11 bases from J, the junction kept 10 bases outside the gene matches. CDR3 sequence (DNA): TGTGCCAGCAGTTGGGTAGGACAGGGGGGATCTAAACTGTTTTTT. Amino acids: CASSWVGQGGSKLFF.

This chain uses TRBV29-1 with TRBJ1-3; D is uncertain. CDR1 SQVTM and CDR2 ANQGSEA come from the germline V gene. The CDR3 spans 13 residues. With 4 bases removed from V and 3 bases from J, the gap between germline ends came to 10 bases. The CDR3 loop is CSVGTSFGNTIYF. The DNA for the CDR3 is TGCAGCGTTGGTACTTCCTTTGGAAACACCATATATTTT.

The chain employs TRBV5-6 and TRBJ2-5; 7 bases are shared with TRBD1. CDR1 is SGHDT, CDR2 YYEEEE, per germline. The junction had 7 bases not matched to a gene; V was cut back by 1 base and J by 4 bases. The CDR3 has 15 amino acids. CDR3 DNA: TGTGCCAGCAGCTTGAGACAGGGAGCAGGAGAGACCCAGTACTTC. This sequence encodes CASSLRQGAGETQYF.

This clone has just a few counts. The V and J genes are TRBV9 and TRBJ2-1; possibly TRBD2 for D (7 bases). Trimming stripped 3 bases from V and 6 bases from J, with 19 bases between. The CDR3 extends over 16 amino acids. Germline V CDR1 and CDR2: SGDLS, YYNGEE. This CDR3 reads CASSAQLRGGANEQFF. The DNA for the CDR3 is TGTGCCAGCAGCGCCCAGCTCAGAGGGGGGGCCAATGAGCAGTTCTTC.

The chain has TRBV27 and TRBJ2-7; 9 nucleotides agree with TRBD1. The J segment lost 2 bases and the V segment lost 6 bases, leaving 8 bases of the junction unmatched. This CDR3 is 15 amino acids long. Germline lookup yields CDR1 MNHEY and CDR2 SMNVEV (reference sequence). The CDR3 sequence is CASRIPGQGPYEQYF. The CDR3 coding sequence is TGTGCCAGCAGGATCCCGGGACAGGGTCCCTACGAGCAGTACTTC.

This rearrangement joins TRBV5-4 to TRBJ1-3; no clear D. CDR3 length: 15 residues. Germline CDR1 reads SGHNT; CDR2 reads YYREEE (reference sequence). The V end was cut by 3 bases, the J end by 8 bases, with 18 bases between. CDR3 amino acids: CASSWNDRMADTIYF. CDR3 DNA: TGTGCCAGCAGCTGGAATGACCGAATGGCGGACACCATATATTTT.